This T cell receptor (beta chain) is from a study of T cell responses to AZD1222 COVID-19 vaccine. The study, taken as a whole, reports: Only a handful of AZD1222 recipients, roughly six in all, had baseline seropositivity. The sample set comprised mostly white British donors with more females, and clonal diversity was possibly underestimated. With two AZD1222 doses given, Spike-specific TCR breadth and depth both rose. Reportedly, nearly half the spike-specific TCRs target unmutated variant regions.

In regard to this clone: Its antigen is undetermined.

Clones were read by immunoSEQ multiplex PCR, and TCRdb kept only the in-frame ones, dropping some. The table shows about 76,000 clones, with about 80% occurring only once. The J segment lost 10 bases and the V segment lost 0 bases, leaving 9 bases of the junction unmatched. The germline gives CDR1 SGHAT, CDR2 FQNNGV. This CDR3 contains 16 residues. This chain links TRBV11-2 with TRBJ2-1, with 10 nucleotides matching TRBD2. This receptor was identified in an adult who received the MenACWY meningococcal vaccine as a control. The sequenced sample was peripheral blood, obtained 28 days after the second dose of the MenACWY control vaccine. The CDR3 DNA follows: TGTGCCAGCAGCTTAGATCCCCAGCGGGGGGGCGCGGAGCAGTTCTTC. This encodes CASSLDPQRGGAEQFF.